The text below deals with one T cell receptor (beta chain). The data stem from a study of cytotoxic CD8 clonotypes in ibrutinib-treated CLL. The wider study: The patient breakdown showed roughly 10 relapsed/refractory and about 16 treatment-naive cases, with fewer than 18 IGHV unmutated.

V gave up 2 bases and J gave up 3 bases, with 5 bases separating them. There are 13 residues in the CDR3. Germline CDR1 reads SGHVS; CDR2 reads FQNEAQ. The data were produced by immunoSEQ multiplex PCR, yet TCRdb's version contains in-frame clones alone and is incomplete. The sample lists 130,000 to 150,000 clones, roughly three quarters occurring once. The TCR originated in a human donor with chronic lymphocytic leukemia. The sequences come from PBMCs, collected after 12 months of ibrutinib treatment. The J gene is TRBJ2-1, the V gene TRBV7-8; D not resolved. CDR3 DNA: TGTGCCAGCAGCTTACCCCACTACAATGAGCAGTTCTTC. Protein: CASSLPHYNEQFF.